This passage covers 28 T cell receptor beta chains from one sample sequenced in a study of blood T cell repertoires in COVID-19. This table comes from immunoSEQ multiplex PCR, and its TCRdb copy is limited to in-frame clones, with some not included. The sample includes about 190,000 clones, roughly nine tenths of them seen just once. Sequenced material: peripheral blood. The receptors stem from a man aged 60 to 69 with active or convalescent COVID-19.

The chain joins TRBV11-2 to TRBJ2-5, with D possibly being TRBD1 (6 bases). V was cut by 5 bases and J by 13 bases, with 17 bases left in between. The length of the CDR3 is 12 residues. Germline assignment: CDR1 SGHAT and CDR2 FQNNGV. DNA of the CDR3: TGTGCCAGCAGCCGAGGCCCGGGACAAGGGTACTTC. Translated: CASSRGPGQGYF. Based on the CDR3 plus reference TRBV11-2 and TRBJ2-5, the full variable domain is EAGVAQSPRYKIIEKRQSVAFWCNPISGHATLYWYQQILGQGPKLLIQFQNNGVVDDSQLPKDRFSAERLKGVDSTLKIQPAKLEDSAVYLCASSRGPGQGYFGPGTRLLVL.

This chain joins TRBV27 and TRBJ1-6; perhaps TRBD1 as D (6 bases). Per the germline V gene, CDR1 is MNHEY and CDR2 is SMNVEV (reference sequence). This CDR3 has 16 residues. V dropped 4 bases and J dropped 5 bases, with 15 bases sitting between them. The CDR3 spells CASSSSGTRDNSPLHF. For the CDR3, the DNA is TGTGCCAGCAGTTCGTCCGGGACACGCGATAATTCACCCCTCCACTTT.

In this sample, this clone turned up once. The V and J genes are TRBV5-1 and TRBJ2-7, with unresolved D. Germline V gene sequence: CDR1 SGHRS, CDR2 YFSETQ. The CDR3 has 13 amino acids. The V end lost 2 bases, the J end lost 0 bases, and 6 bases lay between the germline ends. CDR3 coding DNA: TGCGCCAGCAGCTTACAGTCCTCCTACGAGCAGTACTTC. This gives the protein CASSLQSSYEQYF. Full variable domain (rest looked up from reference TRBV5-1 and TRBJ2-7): KAGVTQTPRYLIKTRGQQVTLSCSPISGHRSVSWYQQTPGQGLQFLFEYFSETQRNKGNFPGRFSGRQFSNSRSEMNVSTLELGDSALYLCASSLQSSYEQYFGPGTRLTVT.

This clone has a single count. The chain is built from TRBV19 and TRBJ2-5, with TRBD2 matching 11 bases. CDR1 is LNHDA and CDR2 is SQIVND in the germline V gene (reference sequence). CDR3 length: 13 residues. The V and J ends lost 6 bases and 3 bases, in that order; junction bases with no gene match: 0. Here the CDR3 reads CASRLAGEETQYF. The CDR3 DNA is TGTGCCAGTAGACTAGCGGGGGAAGAGACCCAGTACTTC.

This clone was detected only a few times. Here the CDR3 reads CASSLDREETQYF. Here the CDR3 DNA reads TGTGCCAGCAGCTTGGACAGGGAAGAGACCCAGTACTTC. The V and J genes are TRBV7-9 and TRBJ2-5, with 8 nucleotides matching TRBD1. Germline V gives CDR1 SEHNR, CDR2 FQNEAQ (reference sequence). With V trimmed by 3 bases and J by 3 bases, 0 bases remained unmatched. CDR3 length equals 13 residues.

The CDR3 reads CASSAGTGGNQPQHF. CDR3 nucleotides: TGCGCCAGCAGCGCAGGGACAGGGGGCAATCAGCCCCAGCATTTT. V gene TRBV5-1 combines with J gene TRBJ1-5, with 10 positions matching TRBD1. CDR3 length equals 15 residues. Germline V gene sequence: CDR1 SGHRS, CDR2 YFSETQ. The junction had 3 bases not matched to a gene; V was cut back by 4 bases and J by 2 bases.

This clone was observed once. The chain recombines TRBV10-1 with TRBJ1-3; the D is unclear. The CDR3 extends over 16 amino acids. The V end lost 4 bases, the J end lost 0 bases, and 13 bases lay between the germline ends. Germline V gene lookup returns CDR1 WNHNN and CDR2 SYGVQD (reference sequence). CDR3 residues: CASSVKELYSGNTIYF. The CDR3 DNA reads TGCGCCAGCAGTGTAAAGGAGCTCTACTCTGGAAACACCATATATTTT.

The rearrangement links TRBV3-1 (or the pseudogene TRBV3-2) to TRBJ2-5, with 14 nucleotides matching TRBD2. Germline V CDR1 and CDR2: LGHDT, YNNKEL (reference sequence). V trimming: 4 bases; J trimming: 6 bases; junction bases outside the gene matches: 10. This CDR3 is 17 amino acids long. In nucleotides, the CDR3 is TGTGCCAGCAGCCCGGGGACTAGCGGGGGCGTGGTGAAGACCCAGTACTTC. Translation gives CASSPGTSGGVVKTQYF.

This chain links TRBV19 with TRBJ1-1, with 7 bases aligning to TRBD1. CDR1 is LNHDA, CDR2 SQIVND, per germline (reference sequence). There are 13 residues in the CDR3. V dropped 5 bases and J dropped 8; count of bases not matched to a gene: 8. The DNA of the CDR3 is TGTGCCAGTAGTGGCCAGGGGGTAAACGAAGCTTTCTTT. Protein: CASSGQGVNEAFF.

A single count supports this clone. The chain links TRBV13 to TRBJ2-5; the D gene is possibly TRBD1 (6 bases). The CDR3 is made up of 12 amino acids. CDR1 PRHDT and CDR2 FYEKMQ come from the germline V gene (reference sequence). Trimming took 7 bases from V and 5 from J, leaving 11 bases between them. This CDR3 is CASTQGRETQYF. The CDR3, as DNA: TGTGCCAGCACACAGGGTCGGGAGACCCAGTACTTC.

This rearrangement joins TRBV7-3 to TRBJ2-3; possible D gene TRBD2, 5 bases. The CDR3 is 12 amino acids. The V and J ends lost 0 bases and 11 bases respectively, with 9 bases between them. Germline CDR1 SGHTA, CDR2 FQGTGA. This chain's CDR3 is CASSLTNGVQYF. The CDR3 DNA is TGTGCCAGCAGCTTAACGAACGGGGTGCAGTATTTT.

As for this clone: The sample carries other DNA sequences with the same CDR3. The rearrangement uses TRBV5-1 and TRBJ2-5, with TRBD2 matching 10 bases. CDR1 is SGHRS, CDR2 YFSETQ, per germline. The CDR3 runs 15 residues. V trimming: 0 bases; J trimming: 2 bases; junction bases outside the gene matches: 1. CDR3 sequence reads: CASSLGTSGQETQYF. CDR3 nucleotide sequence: TGCGCCAGCAGCTTGGGGACTAGCGGACAAGAGACCCAGTACTTC.

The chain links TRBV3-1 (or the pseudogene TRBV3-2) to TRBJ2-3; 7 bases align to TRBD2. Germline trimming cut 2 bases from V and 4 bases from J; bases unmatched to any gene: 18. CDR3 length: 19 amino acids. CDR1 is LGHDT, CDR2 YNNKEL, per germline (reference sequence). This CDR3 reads CASSQHGGCSWAMADTQYF. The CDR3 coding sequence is TGTGCCAGCAGCCAACACGGGGGGTGCAGTTGGGCAATGGCAGATACGCAGTATTTT.

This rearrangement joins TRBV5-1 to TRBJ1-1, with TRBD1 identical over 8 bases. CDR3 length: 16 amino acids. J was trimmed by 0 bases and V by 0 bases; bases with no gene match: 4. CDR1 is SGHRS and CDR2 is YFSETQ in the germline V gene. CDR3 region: CASSLATGVVNTEAFF. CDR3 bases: TGCGCCAGCAGCTTGGCGACAGGGGTTGTGAACACTGAAGCTTTCTTT.

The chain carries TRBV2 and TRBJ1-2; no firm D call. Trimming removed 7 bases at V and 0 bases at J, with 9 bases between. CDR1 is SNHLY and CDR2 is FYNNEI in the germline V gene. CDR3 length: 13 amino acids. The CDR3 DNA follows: TGTGCCAGCACCGTCCGTCCTAACTATGGCTACACCTTC. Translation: CASTVRPNYGYTF.

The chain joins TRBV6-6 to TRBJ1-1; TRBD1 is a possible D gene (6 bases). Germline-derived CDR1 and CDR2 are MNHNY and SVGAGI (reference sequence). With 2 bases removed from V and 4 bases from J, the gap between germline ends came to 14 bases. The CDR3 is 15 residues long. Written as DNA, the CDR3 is TGTGCCAGCAGTTACAGGGCATCACAGGGCACTGAAGCTTTCTTT. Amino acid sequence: CASSYRASQGTEAFF.

CDR3 amino acids: CASSITGGSSQPQHF. As DNA, the CDR3 is TGTGCCAGTAGTATAACAGGGGGTTCGAGTCAGCCCCAGCATTTT. This sequence joins TRBV19 and TRBJ1-5; 8 nucleotides align to TRBD1. This CDR3 is 15 amino acids long. Germline values: CDR1 LNHDA, CDR2 SQIVND (reference sequence). The V gene end was trimmed by 2 bases and the J gene end by 6 bases; junction bases not matched to a gene: 6.

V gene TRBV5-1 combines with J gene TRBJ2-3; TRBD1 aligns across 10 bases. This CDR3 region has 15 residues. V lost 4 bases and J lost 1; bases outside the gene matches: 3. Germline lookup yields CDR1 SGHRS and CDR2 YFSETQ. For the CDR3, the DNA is TGCGCCAGCAGCCCCGGACAGGGGGGCACAGATACGCAGTATTTT. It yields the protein CASSPGQGGTDTQYF.

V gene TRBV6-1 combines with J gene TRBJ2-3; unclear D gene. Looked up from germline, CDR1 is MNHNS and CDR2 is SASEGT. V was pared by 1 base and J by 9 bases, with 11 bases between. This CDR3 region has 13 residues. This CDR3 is CASSEGSTRTQYF. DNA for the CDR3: TGTGCCAGCAGTGAAGGATCGACGAGGACGCAGTATTTT.

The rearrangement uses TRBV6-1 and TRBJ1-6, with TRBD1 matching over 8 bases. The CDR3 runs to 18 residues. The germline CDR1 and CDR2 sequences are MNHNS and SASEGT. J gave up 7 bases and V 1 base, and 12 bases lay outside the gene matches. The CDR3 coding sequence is TGTGCCAGCAGTGAAGGAGCAGGGGGCAGGGGTTGGAATTCACCCCTCCACTTT. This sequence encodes CASSEGAGGRGWNSPLHF.

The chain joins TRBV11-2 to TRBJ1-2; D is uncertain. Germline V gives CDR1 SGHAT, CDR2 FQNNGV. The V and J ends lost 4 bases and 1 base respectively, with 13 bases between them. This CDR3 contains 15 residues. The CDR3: CASSSTGSFNYGYTF. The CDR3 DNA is TGTGCCAGCAGCTCCACCGGGAGCTTTAACTATGGCTACACCTTC.

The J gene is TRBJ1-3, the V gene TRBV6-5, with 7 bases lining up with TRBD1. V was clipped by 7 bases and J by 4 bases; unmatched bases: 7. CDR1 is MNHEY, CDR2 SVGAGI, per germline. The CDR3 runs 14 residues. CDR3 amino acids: CASTEGAGGNTIYF. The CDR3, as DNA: TGTGCCAGCACCGAGGGGGCAGGCGGAAACACCATATATTTT.

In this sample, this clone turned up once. The CDR3 DNA reads as TGCGCCAGCAGCCACGGGACAGGTTTGAACACTGAAGCTTTCTTT. Translated, it gives CASSHGTGLNTEAFF. The rearrangement joins TRBV5-1 to TRBJ1-1; 8 nucleotides match TRBD1. The CDR3 consists of 15 residues. The germline V gene encodes CDR1 SGHRS and CDR2 YFSETQ. The ends lost 4 bases at V and 0 bases at J; junction bases unmatched: 5.

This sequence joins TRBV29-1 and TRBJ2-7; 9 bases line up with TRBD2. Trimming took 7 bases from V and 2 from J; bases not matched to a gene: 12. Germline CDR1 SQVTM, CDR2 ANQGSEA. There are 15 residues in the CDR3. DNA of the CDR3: TGCAGCGCCGGATTGGCGCGGGGGGGAACCTACGAGCAGTACTTC. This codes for CSAGLARGGTYEQYF.

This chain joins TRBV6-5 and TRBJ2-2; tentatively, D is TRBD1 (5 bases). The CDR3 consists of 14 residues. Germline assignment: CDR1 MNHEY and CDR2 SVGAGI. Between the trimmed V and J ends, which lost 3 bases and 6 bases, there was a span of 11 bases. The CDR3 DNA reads TGTGCCAGCAGTTATATGGGGCCCCCCGGGGAGCTGTTTTTT. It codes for CASSYMGPPGELFF.

Here the CDR3 DNA reads TGTGCCAGCAGCCCACCTGAAGGTACAGACACTGAAGCTTTCTTT. Translation gives CASSPPEGTDTEAFF. The rearrangement links TRBV4-2 to TRBJ1-1; D gene ambiguous. The CDR3 is 15 residues long. With 4 bases removed from V and 3 bases from J, the gap between germline ends came to 15 bases. Germline values: CDR1 LGHNA, CDR2 YNFKEQ.

CDR3 sequence reads: CASSGVATNEKLFF. The CDR3, as DNA: TGTGCCAGCAGTGGAGTTGCAACTAATGAAAAACTGTTTTTT. V and J are TRBV25-1 and TRBJ1-4; the D is unclear. The length of the CDR3 is 14 residues. Germline CDR1 MGHDK, CDR2 SYGVNS. V was pared by 4 bases and J by 0 bases, with 6 bases between.

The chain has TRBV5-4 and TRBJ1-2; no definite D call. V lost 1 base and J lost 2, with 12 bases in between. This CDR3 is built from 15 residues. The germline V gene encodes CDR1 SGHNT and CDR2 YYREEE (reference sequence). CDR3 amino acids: CASSLKTDGNYGYTF. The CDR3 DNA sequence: TGTGCCAGCAGCTTGAAGACCGACGGGAACTATGGCTACACCTTC.